This TCR beta chain emerged from a study of cytomegalovirus exposure and HLA in healthy donors. Study-wide results and caveats: Across donors, sequencing depth was assumed by presence/absence analyses to be roughly uniform. Later analysis showed most CMV-associated TCR beta chains appearing HLA-restricted.

Per germline, CDR1 LNHDA and CDR2 SQIVND (reference sequence). The CDR3 length is 14 residues. Trimming removed 10 bases at V and 0 bases at J, with 13 bases between. As for this clone: As yet, its antigen is unknown.

The PCR used 60 Vbeta and 13 Jbeta primers. TCRdb keeps only in-frame clones here, not all; method: immunoSEQ multiplex PCR. The sample consists of about 180,000 clones, approximately 72% of them appearing once. The receptor comes from a human donor in good health. Sequences were obtained from PBMCs. The chain links TRBV19 to TRBJ1-3; D remains unclear. The CDR3 sequence: CATYSRSSGNTIYF. DNA for the CDR3: TGTGCCACCTACTCCCGGAGCTCTGGAAACACCATATATTTT.